A selection of T cell receptor beta chains follows, all from one sample in a study of a mutant IDH1 vaccine in newly diagnosed glioma. Clones were read by immunoSEQ multiplex PCR, and TCRdb kept only the in-frame ones, dropping some. The repertoire holds about 67,000 clones, with around four fifths as singletons. Here the sequenced sample was peripheral blood mononuclear cells (PBMCs), taken from a glioma patient treated with radiotherapy, temozolomide or both. These receptors originate from a woman aged 18-29 years with glioma. Some clones in this sample may be carry-over from other donors' samples. CDR3s include the opening cysteine and the closing phenylalanine or tryptophan. The D gene is left open where the match is weak. Some rows have no size entry. The others give once, few or many, or a class for an expanded clone.

d_call	clone_size	j_call	v_call	cdr3_nt	cdr3_aa
TRBD1	few	TRBJ1-5	TRBV4-2	TGTGCCAGCGGGACAGGGGGCGACCAGCCCCAGCATTTT	CASGTGGDQPQHF
.	.	TRBJ1-5	TRBV19	TGTGCCAGTAGTAGGGAGGCAACAGGTCTTGGGCAGCCCCAGCATTTT	CASSREATGLGQPQHF
.	.	TRBJ2-3	TRBV6-1	TGTGCCAGCAGTGAGGTAATAGGAGATACGCAGTATTTT	CASSEVIGDTQYF
TRBD1	.	TRBJ1-1	TRBV5-1	TGCGCCAGCAGCTTGGACAGGGGAGGCACTGAAGCTTTCTTT	CASSLDRGGTEAFF
TRBD2	.	TRBJ2-3	TRBV5-4	TGTGCCAGCAGCTCGGGACTAGCGGGGGATACGCAGTATTTT	CASSSGLAGDTQYF
.	large	TRBJ1-2	TRBV15	TGTGCCACCAGCAGAGACAGGCTATCTAACTATGGCTACACCTTC	CATSRDRLSNYGYTF
.	.	TRBJ2-4	TRBV19	TGTGCCAGTAGTATAGCTTTGGACGGATGGAAAAACATTCAGTACTTC	CASSIALDGWKNIQYF
.	.	TRBJ1-4	TRBV29-1	TGCAGCGTTGAAATTGCCTGGGGGTCTAATGAAAAACTGTTTTTT	CSVEIAWGSNEKLFF
TRBD2	.	TRBJ2-4	TRBV25-1	TGTGCCAGCAGTGAAGCGGGAGGGGCTGCCAAAAACATTCAGTACTTC	CASSEAGGAAKNIQYF
.	few	TRBJ1-3	TRBV6-5	TGTGCCAGCAGTTACGTCAGGAAGAGCTCTGGAAACACCATATATTTT	CASSYVRKSSGNTIYF
TRBD2	.	TRBJ2-3	TRBV29-1	TGCAGCGTCCGTCCCGGGGGGGGAACGCAGTATTTT	CSVRPGGGTQYF
TRBD1	.	TRBJ1-5	TRBV19	TGTGCCAGTAGTACTACAGGGGGCGGGCAGCCCCAGCATTTT	CASSTTGGGQPQHF
.	.	TRBJ1-1	TRBV4-1	TGCGCCAGCAGTTACGGTAGCTCCGGGCCAGACTTTTTTTTT	CASSYGSSGPDFFF
.	.	TRBJ2-7	TRBV7-2	TGTGCCAGCAGCTTACCGCCCCGGCGTTACGAGCAGTACTTC	CASSLPPRRYEQYF
.	.	TRBJ1-2	TRBV5-6	TGTGCCAGCAGCTTGGCCGGACAGACCTATGGCTACACCTTC	CASSLAGQTYGYTF
.	.	TRBJ1-4	TRBV30	TGTGCCTGGAGTGTAGGGCGAGGGGATGAAAAACTGTTTTTT	CAWSVGRGDEKLFF
TRBD1	.	TRBJ2-7	TRBV27	TGTGCCAGCAGCCAACAGGGGAGCGCGCCGGTGGAGTACTTC	CASSQQGSAPVEYF
.	.	TRBJ1-5	TRBV9	TGTGCCAGCAGCTCCAGTGGGGGAGAACAGCCCCAGCATTTT	CASSSSGGEQPQHF
TRBD1	once	TRBJ1-5	TRBV2	TGTGCCAGCAGAGATGGGACAGGGAGACAGCCCCAGCATTTT	CASRDGTGRQPQHF
.	.	TRBJ2-5	TRBV18	TGTGCCAGCTCACCACGGGAAAAGACCCAGTACTTC	CASSPREKTQYF
.	once	TRBJ2-1	TRBV7-8	TGTGCCAGCAGCTTAGTAGTGGGGGAATCCTACAATGAGCAGTTCTTC	CASSLVVGESYNEQFF
.	.	TRBJ1-4	TRBV6-1	TGTGCCAGCAGCCGGGACATTGGCGAAAAACTGTTTTTT	CASSRDIGEKLFF
.	.	TRBJ1-1	TRBV13	TGTGCCAGCAAGGACAGTTTGAACACTGAAGCTTTCTTT	CASKDSLNTEAFF
.	.	TRBJ1-5	TRBV27	TGTGCCAGCGGGATTTGGGGGGCAGGTCAGCCCCAGCATTTT	CASGIWGAGQPQHF
.	.	TRBJ2-7	TRBV4-1	TGCGCCAGCAGCCAAGAGGGAGGCAGGGTTGGGGAGCAGTACTTC	CASSQEGGRVGEQYF
.	.	TRBJ2-7	TRBV4-1	TGCGCCAGCAGCCAAATTCCGGGTAACGAGCAGTACTTC	CASSQIPGNEQYF
TRBD1	.	TRBJ2-7	TRBV5-1	TGCGCCAGCAGCCGGGGACAGGGGGCGGCTGAGCAGTACTTC	CASSRGQGAAEQYF
.	.	TRBJ2-7	TRBV9	TGTGCCAGCAGCGAGGGGGACACATCCTACGAGCAGTACTTC	CASSEGDTSYEQYF
.	.	TRBJ2-7	TRBV6-6	TGTGCCAGCAGTTACGAAGCGGGTCTGGGCGAGCAGTACTTC	CASSYEAGLGEQYF
.	.	TRBJ1-1	TRBV1	TGCACCAGCAGTAAACAGGGGGCGAACACTGAAGCTTTCTTT	CTSSKQGANTEAFF
.	.	TRBJ2-7	TRBV6-1	TGTGCCAGCAGTGGCAGGACGGTAGGGTCGTCCTACGAGCAGTACTTC	CASSGRTVGSSYEQYF
TRBD1	once	TRBJ2-7	TRBV4-1	TGCGCCAGCAGCCAAGCGGACAGGGAAAGCGAGCAGTACTTC	CASSQADRESEQYF
TRBD1	.	TRBJ2-1	TRBV19	TGTGCCAGTAGTAGGACAGGGGTGGGGGGCTATGAGCAGTTCTTC	CASSRTGVGGYEQFF
.	.	TRBJ2-3	TRBV7-2	TGTGCCAGCAGCTTTGCGCTAGCCAAGAGCACAGATACGCAGTATTTT	CASSFALAKSTDTQYF
.	.	TRBJ1-1	TRBV30	TGTGCCTGGAGTGTACTGAGGAGACGCACTGAAGCTTTCTTT	CAWSVLRRRTEAFF
.	.	TRBJ2-7	TRBV19	TGTGCCAGTAGGGACAACTACGAGCAGTACTTC	CASRDNYEQYF
TRBD1	.	TRBJ2-5	TRBV2	TGTGCCAGCCTACACAGGGGATCGACCCAGTACTTC	CASLHRGSTQYF
TRBD2	.	TRBJ2-1	TRBV25-1	TGTGCCAGCAGCTTCGGGACTAGCTCGAATGAGCAGTTCTTC	CASSFGTSSNEQFF
TRBD2	.	TRBJ2-4	TRBV6-6	TGTGCCACTGGGGACTACCTAGCCAAAAACATTCAGTACTTC	CATGDYLAKNIQYF